This TCR beta chain was identified during a study of T-cell reconstitution after alpha-beta-depleted transplantation in children. This CDR3 has 19 amino acids. The germline CDR1 and CDR2 sequences are SGHAT and FQNNGV. V lost 0 bases to trimming and J lost 5 bases, with 25 bases between them. Molecular barcoding with unique molecular identifiers was used for the TCRbeta library. TCRdb recomputed calls from the PCR reads with MiXCR, one row per CDR3 protein. Of around 370,000 distinct CDR3 sequences listed, roughly 17% are singletons. This chain joins TRBV11-2 and TRBJ1-2; D is uncertain. The input for sequencing was PBMCs, mostly from graft donor cells, taken 360 days after TCRalphabeta/CD19-depleted stem cell transplant. The origin of this receptor is a male patient aged 2 to 9 who had a stem cell transplant for acute lymphoblastic leukemia, so the T cells may come from the graft donor. CDR3 sequence (DNA): TGTGCCAGCAGCTTAGACCCCATTATTCGACCGGGCGTTGGGTATGGCTACACCTTC. Amino acid sequence: CASSLDPIIRPGVGYGYTF.